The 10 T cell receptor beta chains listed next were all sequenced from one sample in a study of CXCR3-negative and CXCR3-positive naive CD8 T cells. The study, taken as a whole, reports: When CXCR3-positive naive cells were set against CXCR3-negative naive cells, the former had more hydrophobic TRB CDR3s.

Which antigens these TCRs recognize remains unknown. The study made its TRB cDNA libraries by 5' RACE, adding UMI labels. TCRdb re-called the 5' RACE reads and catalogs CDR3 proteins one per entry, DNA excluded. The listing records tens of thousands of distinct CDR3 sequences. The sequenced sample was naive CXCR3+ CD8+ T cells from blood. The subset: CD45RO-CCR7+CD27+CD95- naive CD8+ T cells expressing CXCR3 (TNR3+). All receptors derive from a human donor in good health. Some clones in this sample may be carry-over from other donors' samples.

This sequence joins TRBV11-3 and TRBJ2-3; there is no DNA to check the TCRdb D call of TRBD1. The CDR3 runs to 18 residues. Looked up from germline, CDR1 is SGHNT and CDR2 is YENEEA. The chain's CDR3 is CASSLDPLWGEKTDTQYF.

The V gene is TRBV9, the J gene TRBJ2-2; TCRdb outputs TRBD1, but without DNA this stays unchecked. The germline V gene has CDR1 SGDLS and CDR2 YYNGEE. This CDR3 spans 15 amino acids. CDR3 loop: CASSSRAASTGELFF. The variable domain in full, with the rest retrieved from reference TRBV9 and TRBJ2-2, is DSGVTQTPKHLITATGQRVTLRCSPRSGDLSVYWYQQSLDQGLQFLIQYYNGEERAKGNILERFSAQQFPDLHSELNLSSLELGDSALYFCASSSRAASTGELFFGEGSRLTVL.

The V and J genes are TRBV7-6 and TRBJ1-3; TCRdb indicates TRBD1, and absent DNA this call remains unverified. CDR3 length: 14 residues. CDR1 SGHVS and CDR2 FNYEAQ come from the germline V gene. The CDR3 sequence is CASSQQGNRNTIYF. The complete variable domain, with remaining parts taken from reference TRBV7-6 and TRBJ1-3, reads GAGVSQSPRYKVTKRGQDVALRCDPISGHVSLYWYRQALGQGPEFLTYFNYEAQQDKSGLPNDRFSAERPEGSISTLTIQRTEQRDSAMYRCASSQQGNRNTIYFGEGSWLTVV.

The CDR3 protein is CASSVVGQGLGGGSSYNEQFF. This chain uses TRBV9 with TRBJ2-1; absent DNA, TCRdb's TRBD1 call cannot be checked. Germline-derived CDR1 and CDR2 are SGDLS and YYNGEE. The CDR3 consists of 21 residues.

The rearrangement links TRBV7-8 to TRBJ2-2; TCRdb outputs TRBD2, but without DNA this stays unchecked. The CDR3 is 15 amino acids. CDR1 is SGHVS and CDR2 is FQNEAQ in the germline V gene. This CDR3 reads CASSGSSVRGGELFF.

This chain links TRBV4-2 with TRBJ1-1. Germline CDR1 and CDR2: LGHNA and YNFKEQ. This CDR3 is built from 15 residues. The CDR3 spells CASSQVFPEGTEAFF.

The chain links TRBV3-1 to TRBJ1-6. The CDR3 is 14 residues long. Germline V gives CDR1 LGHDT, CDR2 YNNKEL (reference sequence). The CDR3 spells CASSTLVYNSPLHF.

CDR3 region: CASSVRTGEIANTIYF. This sequence joins TRBV9 and TRBJ1-3; TCRdb's D gene call, TRBD1, goes unchecked for lack of DNA. The germline V gene has CDR1 SGDLS and CDR2 YYNGEE. CDR3 length equals 16 residues. The entire variable domain, with the rest obtained from reference TRBV9 and TRBJ1-3, is as follows: DSGVTQTPKHLITATGQRVTLRCSPRSGDLSVYWYQQSLDQGLQFLIQYYNGEERAKGNILERFSAQQFPDLHSELNLSSLELGDSALYFCASSVRTGEIANTIYFGEGSWLTVV.

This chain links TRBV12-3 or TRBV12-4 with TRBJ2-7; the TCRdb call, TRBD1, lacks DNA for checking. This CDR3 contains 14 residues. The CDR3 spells CASTTGTDAYEQYF.

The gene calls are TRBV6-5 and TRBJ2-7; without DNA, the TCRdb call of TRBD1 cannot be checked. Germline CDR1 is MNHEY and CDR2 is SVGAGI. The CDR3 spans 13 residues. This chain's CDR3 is CASSLGPTVEQYF.